This T cell receptor beta chain appears in the sequencing data of a study of blood T cells in healthy people across ages (dated by TCRdb to about 2015). Some background on the complete study: Template switching captured roughly one uniquely barcoded TCR beta cDNA molecule per two T cells in model experiments. Two additional independent replicas of 1 million unique cDNA reads from the same blood draw were analyzed for two donors (one aged 18 to 30 and one aged 80 or older). The donors were divided into four age groups: young (average around 15 years), middle-aged (roughly 42), aged (roughly 66) and long-lived (around 87). The study measured age-related changes in TCR beta repertoire diversity using deep sequencing normalized with unique cDNA molecular identifiers.

Only one count was recorded for this clonotype. Its antigen remains undetermined. No per-base quality is available; no much larger clone lies one base away. The library came from 5' RACE. Sequencing was performed on an Illumina HiSeq 2500. The second PCR ran for about 7 to 11 cycles and used a J-beta primer mix along with a sample-barcoded 5' primer. A template-switch 5' adaptor carrying 12 random nucleotides introduced a unique molecular identifier onto each TCR beta cDNA molecule. Each sample yielded at least 3 million CDR3-containing paired-end reads. The Mint cDNA synthesis kit, primed by a TRBC-specific oligonucleotide, was used to synthesize first-strand cDNA from all RNA. After uracil-DNA glycosylase treatment, a first 18-cycle PCR used universal primers M1SS and BC2_uni_R on all cDNA. On the authors' methods: For normalization, 1 million high-quality reads were randomly selected from each sample, with every read carrying a distinct molecular identifier. Instead of being binned into consensus sequences, reads that shared molecular identifiers were thrown out. CDR3 identification, clonotype clustering and error correction used MiTCR with a Q25 quality threshold and the strictest error-elimination algorithm. A nonparametric unseen species model with Euler transformation was used to estimate lower-bound total TCR beta diversity. TCRdb reanalyzed the raw reads on its own, using fastp at Q25 for trimming and MiXCR for clone calling, and kept in-frame beta chains. Each CDR3 protein gets just one entry, which takes the most common genes and DNA from the rows behind it. TCRdb's processing, not the authors' own work, is the source of the V and J calls. Across this sample there are nearly 800,000 distinct CDR3 sequences, with about 25% seen only once. The ten largest clones take up 3% to 4% of the sample.

What the work shows at the level of the full study, not this receptor alone: A strong correlation was found between observed TCR beta diversity and the percentage of naive T cells measured by flow cytometry. Donor CMV infection status was unknown, potentially confounding age-related changes in expanded clonotypes. Compared with the aged group, the long-lived group had more naive CD4+ T cells, fewer expanded clones and increased TCR diversity, a pattern suggesting age selection. Since profiling was done on bulk unsorted PBMCs, naive and antigen-experienced compartments could not be conclusively compared. Total diversity estimates from one million sequenced T cells were considered lower bounds and underestimates. Observed TCR beta diversity per million T cells fell roughly linearly with age, and a significant reduction was already apparent by age approximately 40.

Systemically healthy Caucasian individuals from Russia, approximately 39 in total and aged about 6 to 90 years, were included as donors. Each donor gave ten milliliters of peripheral blood, collected into EDTA-treated Vacutainer tubes. Ficoll-Paque density-gradient centrifugation was used to isolate PBMCs, with at least 7 million per sample. Total RNA was extracted from PBMCs with Trizol reagent, with at least 6 micrograms obtained per sample. For every donor, an aliquot of PBMCs went through flow cytometry to measure the percentages of naive CD45RAhigh/CD27high T cells. These sequences were also reported in another study, on T cells of mothers and their children. Looking at the second paper: The donors were nine systemically healthy Caucasian individuals, made up of three mothers and their six children. cDNA synthesis used all of the extracted RNA, with roughly 1.6 ug of RNA in each 15 ul reaction. In the second PCR, sample barcodes and 2-4 random nucleotides were introduced via the M1S primer. More than 8 million TCR beta CDR3 reads were obtained from each mother, and about 3 million reads were obtained from each child. TCR recombination output is similarly shaped by thymic selection in related and unrelated pairs, with a minor effect exerted by inherited differences. Related mother-child pairs always showed normalized repertoire overlap that was slightly higher than in unrelated mother-child pairs, though the difference was never significant. No persistent microchimeric T cell clones were detected, at a sensitivity of 90 to 100 clones per million clonotypes. The study used deep NGS to compare TCR beta repertoires of mothers and children, seeking features distinguishing related mother-child pairs from unrelated individuals. Mothers averaged roughly 40 +/- 4 years of age and children averaged roughly 10 +/- 4 years. After adapter ligation was performed with NEBNext reagents, the libraries were sequenced on an Illumina HiSeq 2000 with 100+100 nt paired-end reads. To prevent cross-contamination, the mother and child libraries were prepared one month apart and sequenced in separate runs. For each donor, between roughly 450,000 and 2,100,000 distinct TCR beta clonotypes were identified. Naive TCR beta clonotypes were estimated from low-frequency clonotypes matched to each donor's FACS-determined naive share, without sorting.

The clonotype was recovered from a boy between 5 and 17 years old in good health. Sequencing input: blood.

The DNA is TGCAGCGTTCTACGGCCGGACTACGACTACGAGCAGTACTTC. Its product reads: CSVLRPDYDYEQYF. This sequence uses TRBV29-1 and TRBJ2-7; the D gene is perhaps TRBD2, from 6 matching bases. The germline V gene supplies CDR1 SQVTM and CDR2 ANQGSEA. V is clipped by 5 bases and J by 3 bases, and the sequence between their germline boundaries is 17 bases long. The CDR3 has 14 amino acids, counting the end cysteine and phenylalanine. Solely the CDR3 DNA is kept, with 42 bases framed from the first base.